This passage covers 30 T cell receptor beta chains from one sample sequenced in a study of blood T cell repertoires in COVID-19 (dated by TCRdb to about 2020). The library came from the immunoSEQ multiplex PCR assay. Imported from immuneACCESS, the table was reduced by TCRdb to in-frame sequences with V and J called. These copies leave out some clones; in studies compared against another copy, an unresolved V gene accounts for under half, and the cause of the remainder is not known. Across this sample there are 130,000 or so clones, with under 85% seen only once. 15% to 20% of the sample is in the top ten clones. Material for sequencing was PBMCs or T cells enriched from blood (not recorded which). These receptors all come from a man between 25 and 39 years old who had recovered from COVID-19.

This clone was picked up a small number of times. Here the CDR3 DNA reads TGTGCCAGCAGCTTAGAGGACACCTACACCGGGGAGCTGTTTTTT. This sequence encodes CASSLEDTYTGELFF. The genes are TRBV7-6 and TRBJ2-2, with D perhaps matching TRBD1 (5 bases). The CDR3 runs 15 residues. CDR1 and CDR2 (germline): SGHVS, FNYEAQ. V shed 1 base and J shed 3 bases, with 9 bases lying between them.

V and J are TRBV19 and TRBJ1-2; perhaps TRBD1 as D (5 bases). The CDR3 covers 12 residues. The ends were cut back, 8 bases at V and 2 bases at J, with 9 bases in the middle. Germline V gene lookup returns CDR1 LNHDA and CDR2 SQIVND (reference sequence). This chain's CDR3 is CASEQVNYGYTF. The CDR3 DNA is TGTGCCAGTGAACAGGTGAACTATGGCTACACCTTC.

V gene TRBV27 combines with J gene TRBJ1-1, with D maybe TRBD1 (6 bases). The CDR3 contains 14 residues. Looked up from germline, CDR1 is MNHEY and CDR2 is SMNVEV (reference sequence). V lost 4 bases to trimming and J lost 5 bases, with 14 bases between them. This chain's CDR3 is CASSYRAGWTEAFF. The CDR3 DNA reads as TGTGCCAGCAGTTACAGGGCCGGTTGGACTGAAGCTTTCTTT.

V usage is TRBV3-1 (or the pseudogene TRBV3-2) and J usage is TRBJ2-7; 8 positions match TRBD1. Germline assignment: CDR1 LGHDT and CDR2 YNNKEL (reference sequence). After removal of 4 bases from V and 4 bases from J, the junction contained 6 bases not matched to a gene. The length of the CDR3 is 14 residues. The CDR3 region has the DNA TGTGCCAGCAGCCTGGGGCAGGGGGCTTACGAGCAGTACTTC. Protein sequence: CASSLGQGAYEQYF.

V is TRBV9 and J is TRBJ1-2; TRBD1 matches at 7 bases. The V and J ends lost 3 bases and 8 bases, in that order; junction bases with no gene match: 10. Germline V gene lookup returns CDR1 SGDLS and CDR2 YYNGEE. This CDR3 is 14 amino acids long. The CDR3 DNA reads as TGTGCCAGCAGCGATCAGGGACAGCGCCCGGGCTACACCTTC. It translates to CASSDQGQRPGYTF.

The chain recombines TRBV7-9 with TRBJ2-1, with 13 bases lining up with TRBD2. Germline CDR1 is SEHNR and CDR2 is FQNEAQ (reference sequence). The CDR3 sequence is 17 residues long. V lost 5 bases to trimming and J lost 3 bases; unmatched junction nucleotides: 7. The chain's CDR3 is CASSPRGTSGIYNEQFF. The CDR3 DNA reads as TGTGCCAGCAGCCCCAGGGGGACTAGCGGGATCTACAATGAGCAGTTCTTC.

CDR3 DNA sequence: TGTGCCAGCAGTTTAACAGCTTGGGACAGAGCTAACTATGGCTACACCTTC. The encoded protein is CASSLTAWDRANYGYTF. The chain combines TRBV27 with TRBJ1-2; 7 bases fit TRBD1. Trimming cost V 2 bases and J 0 bases; bases outside gene matches: 9. There are 17 residues in the CDR3. The V gene's germline CDR1 is MNHEY and CDR2 SMNVEV (reference sequence).

The rearrangement links TRBV5-4 to TRBJ2-2; 9 bases match TRBD2. The CDR3 length is 17 residues. V lost 3 bases to trimming and J lost 5 bases; unmatched junction nucleotides: 11. The germline gives CDR1 SGHNT, CDR2 YYREEE (reference sequence). CDR3 sequence reads: CASSSSTSGPETGELFF. The CDR3 DNA reads as TGTGCCAGCAGCTCCTCGACTAGCGGTCCCGAGACCGGGGAGCTGTTTTTT.

This chain joins TRBV5-5 and TRBJ2-3; 7 nucleotides align to TRBD2. After removal of 0 bases from V and 0 bases from J, the junction contained 4 bases not matched to a gene. The CDR3 loop spans 16 amino acids. Per the germline V gene, CDR1 is SGHKS and CDR2 is YYEKEE (reference sequence). The CDR3 protein is CASSLARTSSTDTQYF. In DNA form, the CDR3 reads TGTGCCAGCAGCTTGGCGCGGACTAGTAGCACAGATACGCAGTATTTT.

This clone has a single count. The chain combines TRBV5-1 with TRBJ2-1, with 9 bases lining up with TRBD2. Germline-derived CDR1 and CDR2 are SGHRS and YFSETQ. The ends lost 4 bases at V and 8 bases at J; junction bases unmatched: 7. The CDR3 contains 14 residues. The CDR3 protein is CASSRWLAGDEQFF. CDR3 bases: TGCGCCAGCAGCCGATGGTTAGCGGGAGATGAGCAGTTCTTC.

This clone came up once. The J gene is TRBJ2-7, the V gene TRBV9; D might be TRBD1 (5 bases). The V gene lost 0 bases and the J gene lost 0 bases, with 10 bases spanning the gap. The CDR3 has 15 amino acids. Per the germline V gene, CDR1 is SGDLS and CDR2 is YYNGEE. The CDR3, as DNA: TGTGCCAGCAGCGTAGATCAGGGTAGCTCCTACGAGCAGTACTTC. It specifies CASSVDQGSSYEQYF.

The V gene is TRBV19, the J gene TRBJ2-5, with D unresolved. The germline V gene encodes CDR1 LNHDA and CDR2 SQIVND (reference sequence). Between the trimmed V and J ends, which lost 2 bases and 2 bases, there was a span of 6 bases. CDR3 size: 13 residues. CDR3 protein: CASSIQDQETQYF. The CDR3 DNA reads as TGTGCCAGTAGTATACAGGATCAAGAGACCCAGTACTTC.

The V call is TRBV10-2, the J call TRBJ1-2, with 9 bases lining up with TRBD1. J lost 8 bases, V lost 2 bases, and 3 bases had no gene match. In germline, CDR1 is WSHSY, CDR2 SAAADI. The CDR3 runs 13 residues. The CDR3 protein is CASSEGQGIGYTF. The CDR3 bases are TGCGCCAGCAGTGAGGGACAGGGGATAGGCTACACCTTC.

The rearrangement joins TRBV3-1 (or the pseudogene TRBV3-2) to TRBJ1-3, with D uncertain. The V and J ends lost 1 base and 8 bases respectively, with 9 bases between them. The CDR3 has 13 residues. From germline, CDR1 is LGHDT and CDR2 YNNKEL (reference sequence). CDR3 protein: CASSQGRADTIYF. The CDR3 region has the DNA TGTGCCAGCAGCCAAGGGCGTGCGGACACCATATATTTT.

The chain is built from TRBV5-5 and TRBJ1-5; D gene unclear. Germline V gene sequence: CDR1 SGHKS, CDR2 YYEKEE (reference sequence). Deletions cut 1 base from V and 1 base from J, with 6 bases between. CDR3 size: 14 residues. The chain's CDR3 is CASSLQTSNQPQHF. The CDR3 nucleotides are TGTGCCAGCAGCTTGCAGACAAGCAATCAGCCCCAGCATTTT.

This clone has a single count. The genes are TRBV5-6 and TRBJ1-2; 7 positions match TRBD1. Unmatched junction bases numbered 16, after V lost 3 bases and J lost 8 bases. Looked up from germline, CDR1 is SGHDT and CDR2 is YYEEEE. CDR3 length: 16 amino acids. The CDR3 loop is CASSSRTRQGPIGYTF. CDR3 bases: TGTGCCAGCAGCTCTAGGACCCGACAGGGACCTATCGGCTACACCTTC.

Here the CDR3 DNA reads TGTGCCAGCGGGGGAGCGGGAGTTTGGGAGACCCAGTACTTC. Protein sequence: CASGGAGVWETQYF. V gene TRBV3-1 (or the pseudogene TRBV3-2) combines with J gene TRBJ2-5, with 8 bases aligning to TRBD2. Germline CDR1 and CDR2: LGHDT and YNNKEL (reference sequence). V trimming: 8 bases; J trimming: 5 bases; junction bases outside the gene matches: 10. The CDR3 consists of 14 residues.

This chain links TRBV29-1 with TRBJ2-1, with 10 bases identical to TRBD2. Looked up from germline, CDR1 is SQVTM and CDR2 is ANQGSEA. CDR3 size: 17 residues. V shed 4 bases and J 0 bases; nucleotides not matched to a gene: 9. The CDR3 nucleotides are TGCAGCGTTGCTAGGCTAGCGGGGGAAATCTCCTACAATGAGCAGTTCTTC. Its translation: CSVARLAGEISYNEQFF.

The chain employs TRBV6-5 and TRBJ1-6, with TRBD1 identical over 9 bases. The CDR3 has 15 residues. V was pared by 6 bases and J by 10 bases, with 10 bases of the junction left unmatched. CDR1 is MNHEY and CDR2 is SVGAGI in the germline V gene. This CDR3 is CASRSGQGVESPLHF. Written as DNA, the CDR3 is TGTGCCAGCAGATCGGGACAGGGAGTTGAATCACCCCTCCACTTT.

This chain uses TRBV27 with TRBJ1-2, with 11 nucleotides matching TRBD1. Looked up from germline, CDR1 is MNHEY and CDR2 is SMNVEV (reference sequence). The CDR3 is made up of 13 amino acids. The trim removed 6 bases at V and 7 bases at J, leaving 4 bases unmatched. The CDR3 here is CASRGTGGLGYTF. CDR3 sequence (DNA): TGTGCCAGCAGAGGGACAGGGGGTCTTGGCTACACCTTC.

The J gene is TRBJ2-2, the V gene TRBV2; 10 nucleotides match TRBD2. Germline assignment: CDR1 SNHLY and CDR2 FYNNEI. The CDR3 runs 16 residues. The V and J ends lost 7 bases and 4 bases, in that order; junction bases with no gene match: 9. The CDR3 sequence is CASTLSGGAFTGELFF. The CDR3 DNA follows: TGTGCCAGCACTCTAAGCGGGGGGGCCTTCACCGGGGAGCTGTTTTTT.

The V and J genes are TRBV18 and TRBJ2-5; tentative D call: TRBD2 (7 bases). The CDR3 runs 15 residues. V was clipped by 0 bases and J by 3 bases, with 11 bases between them. Germline-derived CDR1 and CDR2 are KGHSH and LQKENI. CDR3 amino acids: CASSPPRGGEETQYF. The DNA for the CDR3 is TGTGCCAGCTCACCACCGAGAGGGGGGGAAGAGACCCAGTACTTC.

V is TRBV10-2 and J is TRBJ1-6; D might be TRBD1 (5 bases). The CDR3 has 13 amino acids. Trimming shortened V by 6 bases and J by 7 bases, and 10 bases separated the two germline ends. Germline CDR1 reads WSHSY; CDR2 reads SAAADI. The CDR3 protein is CASSQGWNSPLHF. In DNA, the CDR3 is TGCGCCAGCAGCCAGGGATGGAATTCACCCCTCCACTTT.

V gene TRBV7-3 combines with J gene TRBJ1-1; 9 bases align to TRBD1. The V segment lost 5 bases and the J segment 3 bases; nucleotides outside the gene matches: 7. CDR1 is SGHTA and CDR2 is FQGTGA in the germline V gene. This CDR3 contains 15 residues. This CDR3 is CASSLLGQGYTEAFF. In DNA, the CDR3 is TGTGCCAGCAGCCTTCTTGGACAGGGGTACACTGAAGCTTTCTTT.

The chain has TRBV5-4 and TRBJ2-1; D call uncertain. With 0 bases removed from V and 10 bases from J, the gap between germline ends came to 14 bases. Germline V CDR1 and CDR2: SGHNT, YYREEE (reference sequence). The CDR3 is 14 amino acids. CDR3 DNA: TGTGCCAGCAGCTTGGCTTACTCGCGATGGGAGCAGTTCTTC. Protein: CASSLAYSRWEQFF.

This sequence joins TRBV29-1 and TRBJ1-1; the D is unclear. Per the germline V gene, CDR1 is SQVTM and CDR2 is ANQGSEA. There are 13 residues in the CDR3. Trimming shortened V by 4 bases and J by 8 bases, and 17 bases separated the two germline ends. The CDR3 DNA reads as TGCAGCGTTGTCGAGCAGGTTCTTTCCGAAGCTTTCTTT. Protein product: CSVVEQVLSEAFF.

The J gene is TRBJ2-3, the V gene TRBV19; TRBD2 matches 12 bases. Per the germline V gene, CDR1 is LNHDA and CDR2 is SQIVND (reference sequence). Germline trimming cut 5 bases from V and 4 bases from J; bases unmatched to any gene: 4. The CDR3 has 15 amino acids. The chain's CDR3 is CASSSRLAGADTQYF. CDR3 DNA: TGTGCCAGTAGTTCCAGACTAGCGGGGGCAGATACGCAGTATTTT. Looking up the rest from reference TRBV19 and TRBJ2-3 gives the full variable domain: DGGITQSPKYLFRKEGQNVTLSCEQNLNHDAMYWYRQDPGQGLRLIYYSQIVNDFQKGDIAEGYSVSREKKESFPLTVTSAQKNPTAFYLCASSSRLAGADTQYFGPGTRLTVL.

Concerning this clone itself: In the same sample, other DNA sequences code for this CDR3. The chain uses TRBV7-2 and TRBJ1-5; D might be TRBD1 (5 bases). The V gene's germline CDR1 is SGHTA and CDR2 FQGNSA. V was clipped by 5 bases and J by 0 bases, with 11 bases between them. The CDR3 contains 15 residues. The chain's CDR3 is CASSPRAGSNQPQHF. In DNA form, the CDR3 reads TGTGCCAGCAGCCCCAGGGCAGGTAGCAATCAGCCCCAGCATTTT.

The chain joins TRBV2 to TRBJ1-6, with 8 bases lining up with TRBD1. Unmatched junction bases numbered 8, after V lost 4 bases and J lost 0 bases. The germline gives CDR1 SNHLY, CDR2 FYNNEI. The CDR3 is 18 amino acids. The CDR3 region has the DNA TGTGCCAGCAGTGGAATGGGACAGGCTAGCTCCTATAATTCACCCCTCCACTTT. Protein: CASSGMGQASSYNSPLHF.

This sequence joins TRBV30 and TRBJ2-6; 7 bases match TRBD1. This CDR3 has 14 amino acids. V shed 4 bases, J shed 2 bases, and the junction held 2 bases outside the gene matches. Germline V gene data show CDR1 as GTSNPN and CDR2 as SVGIG (reference sequence). CDR3 DNA sequence: TGTGCCTGGATGCAGGGGGCTGGGGCCAACGTCCTGACTTTC. Translated: CAWMQGAGANVLTF.